This is a list of T cell receptor beta chains from one sample in a study of cytomegalovirus exposure and HLA in healthy donors. Measured with immunoSEQ multiplex PCR; TCRdb has only the in-frame clones, and not every one. The sample consists of roughly 100,000 clones, around 78% of them appearing once. The sample comprised PBMCs. Receptor source: a male donor in good health and CMV-seronegative. The CDR3 runs from the conserved cysteine through the conserved F or W. Fields, in order: CDR3 protein, CDR3 DNA, clone size, J gene, D gene, V gene. D genes are given only for firm matches. Size tells how often a clone was seen (once, few, many) or the class of an expanded clone, and some rows leave it out.

CDR3 protein: CASSLGASGRGNEQFF
CDR3 DNA: TGTGCCAGCAGCTTAGGTGCTAGCGGGAGGGGCAATGAGCAGTTCTTC
clone size: NA
J gene: TRBJ2-1
D gene: TRBD2
V gene: TRBV7-9

CDR3 protein: CASSLEVAGGPDNEQFF
CDR3 DNA: TGTGCCAGCAGCTTAGAGGTAGCGGGAGGGCCAGACAATGAGCAGTTCTTC
clone size: NA
J gene: TRBJ2-1
D gene: TRBD2
V gene: TRBV7-3

CDR3 protein: CASRQGDYEQYF
CDR3 DNA: TGCGCCAGCAGACAGGGAGACTACGAGCAGTACTTC
clone size: NA
J gene: TRBJ2-7
D gene: NA
V gene: TRBV5-1

CDR3 protein: CSVARTSGREGGNEQFF
CDR3 DNA: TGCAGCGTTGCTAGGACTAGCGGGAGAGAGGGTGGGAATGAGCAGTTCTTC
clone size: NA
J gene: TRBJ2-1
D gene: TRBD2
V gene: TRBV29-1

CDR3 protein: CASRPGHNHYEQYF
CDR3 DNA: TGTGCCAGCAGGCCGGGACACAATCACTACGAGCAGTACTTC
clone size: once
J gene: TRBJ2-7
D gene: NA
V gene: TRBV6-1

CDR3 protein: CASQSYEQYF
CDR3 DNA: TGTGCCAGCCAATCCTACGAGCAGTACTTC
clone size: NA
J gene: TRBJ2-7
D gene: NA
V gene: TRBV11-2

CDR3 protein: CASSVGAGAPYEQYF
CDR3 DNA: TGTGCCAGCAGCGTAGGGGCAGGGGCCCCCTACGAGCAGTACTTC
clone size: once
J gene: TRBJ2-7
D gene: NA
V gene: TRBV9

CDR3 protein: CASSLYSTNQPQHF
CDR3 DNA: TGTGCCAGCAGCTTATATAGCACCAATCAGCCCCAGCATTTT
clone size: NA
J gene: TRBJ1-5
D gene: NA
V gene: TRBV7-2

CDR3 protein: CASSQVRRGFTEQFF
CDR3 DNA: TGCGCCAGCAGCCAAGTACGTCGGGGGTTTACTGAGCAGTTCTTC
clone size: NA
J gene: TRBJ2-1
D gene: NA
V gene: TRBV4-3

CDR3 protein: CATSRDPGTEYGYTF
CDR3 DNA: TGTGCCACCAGCAGAGATCCCGGGACAGAATATGGCTACACCTTC
clone size: NA
J gene: TRBJ1-2
D gene: TRBD1
V gene: TRBV15

CDR3 protein: CASSSWGGETQYF
CDR3 DNA: TGTGCCAGCAGCTCATGGGGGGGAGAGACCCAGTACTTC
clone size: NA
J gene: TRBJ2-5
D gene: TRBD2
V gene: TRBV5-5

CDR3 protein: CASSKVGGAGANEKLFF
CDR3 DNA: TGTGCCAGCAGCAAGGTGGGGGGGGCAGGGGCTAATGAAAAACTGTTTTTT
clone size: once
J gene: TRBJ1-4
D gene: NA
V gene: TRBV7-8

CDR3 protein: CASSGSITHRVQETQYF
CDR3 DNA: TGCGCCAGCAGCGGATCAATTACCCACAGGGTCCAAGAGACCCAGTACTTC
clone size: NA
J gene: TRBJ2-5
D gene: NA
V gene: TRBV5-1

CDR3 protein: CASSSQAYLAGGFGELFF
CDR3 DNA: TGTGCCAGCTCCTCCCAGGCCTACTTGGCGGGAGGGTTCGGGGAGCTGTTTTTT
clone size: NA
J gene: TRBJ2-2
D gene: TRBD2
V gene: TRBV28

CDR3 protein: CASSTRDRANYGYTF
CDR3 DNA: TGTGCCAGTAGTACCCGGGACAGAGCTAACTATGGCTACACCTTC
clone size: NA
J gene: TRBJ1-2
D gene: TRBD1
V gene: TRBV19

CDR3 protein: CASSTSHTLYGYTF
CDR3 DNA: TGTGCCAGCTCAACCTCTCACACCCTCTATGGCTACACCTTC
clone size: NA
J gene: TRBJ1-2
D gene: NA
V gene: TRBV18

CDR3 protein: CASSQDHQLGTDTQYF
CDR3 DNA: TGTGCCAGCAGTCAAGATCATCAACTCGGCACAGATACGCAGTATTTT
clone size: NA
J gene: TRBJ2-3
D gene: NA
V gene: TRBV7-6

CDR3 protein: CASSLFQGAGYGYTF
CDR3 DNA: TGCGCCAGCAGCTTGTTCCAGGGGGCAGGATATGGCTACACCTTC
clone size: NA
J gene: TRBJ1-2
D gene: TRBD1
V gene: TRBV5-1

CDR3 protein: CASRASGAADTQYF
CDR3 DNA: TGTGCCAGTAGGGCGAGCGGGGCGGCAGATACGCAGTATTTT
clone size: NA
J gene: TRBJ2-3
D gene: TRBD2
V gene: TRBV19

CDR3 protein: CASSWASGRGETQYF
CDR3 DNA: TGTGCCAGTAGTTGGGCTAGCGGGAGGGGAGAGACCCAGTACTTC
clone size: NA
J gene: TRBJ2-5
D gene: TRBD2
V gene: TRBV19

CDR3 protein: CAILDRGLGNTIYF
CDR3 DNA: TGTGCCATTCTTGACAGGGGATTAGGAAACACCATATATTTT
clone size: few
J gene: TRBJ1-3
D gene: TRBD1
V gene: TRBV10-3

CDR3 protein: CASSFLQGRDGYTF
CDR3 DNA: TGTGCCAGCAGCTTCCTACAGGGCCGGGATGGCTACACCTTC
clone size: NA
J gene: TRBJ1-2
D gene: NA
V gene: TRBV9

CDR3 protein: CASGKREIEQFF
CDR3 DNA: TGTGCCAGCGGAAAGCGGGAAATTGAGCAGTTCTTC
clone size: NA
J gene: TRBJ2-1
D gene: TRBD2
V gene: TRBV7-2

CDR3 protein: CAPKDRDATEAFF
CDR3 DNA: TGTGCCCCGAAGGACAGGGACGCCACTGAAGCTTTCTTT
clone size: NA
J gene: TRBJ1-1
D gene: TRBD1
V gene: TRBV30

CDR3 protein: CASSVAGYNEQFF
CDR3 DNA: TGTGCCAGCAGCGTAGCAGGGTACAATGAGCAGTTCTTC
clone size: NA
J gene: TRBJ2-1
D gene: NA
V gene: TRBV9

CDR3 protein: CASSHRRLWGYTF
CDR3 DNA: TGTGCCAGCTCCCACCGCAGACTCTGGGGCTACACCTTC
clone size: NA
J gene: TRBJ1-2
D gene: NA
V gene: TRBV18

CDR3 protein: CASSSGLAGADEQFF
CDR3 DNA: TGTGCCAGCAGCTCCGGACTAGCGGGAGCGGATGAGCAGTTCTTC
clone size: few
J gene: TRBJ2-1
D gene: TRBD2
V gene: TRBV7-9

CDR3 protein: CAWSPLEWNYGYTF
CDR3 DNA: TGTGCCTGGAGCCCTCTTGAGTGGAACTATGGCTACACCTTC
clone size: few
J gene: TRBJ1-2
D gene: NA
V gene: TRBV30

CDR3 protein: CASSYGTGTSPLHF
CDR3 DNA: TGTGCCAGCAGCTACGGGACAGGGACCTCACCCCTCCACTTT
clone size: NA
J gene: TRBJ1-6
D gene: TRBD1
V gene: TRBV7-2

CDR3 protein: CASSSGRTANTEAFF
CDR3 DNA: TGTGCCAGCAGTTCCGGACGGACAGCTAACACTGAAGCTTTCTTT
clone size: NA
J gene: TRBJ1-1
D gene: NA
V gene: TRBV28

CDR3 protein: CASSPLTGGSSSGANVLTF
CDR3 DNA: TGTGCCAGCAGCCCCCTCACAGGGGGTTCTTCTTCTGGGGCCAACGTCCTGACTTTC
clone size: NA
J gene: TRBJ2-6
D gene: TRBD1
V gene: TRBV4-2

CDR3 protein: CASSQDFQGGAGELFF
CDR3 DNA: TGCGCCAGCAGCCAAGATTTTCAGGGAGGCGCCGGGGAGCTGTTTTTT
clone size: NA
J gene: TRBJ2-2
D gene: NA
V gene: TRBV4-3

CDR3 protein: CAISDPAGTGGSPLHF
CDR3 DNA: TGTGCCATCAGTGACCCCGCCGGGACAGGGGGTTCACCCCTCCACTTT
clone size: few
J gene: TRBJ1-6
D gene: TRBD1
V gene: TRBV10-3

CDR3 protein: CASSASGGEKLFF
CDR3 DNA: TGTGCCAGTAGTGCCTCGGGGGGAGAAAAACTGTTTTTT
clone size: NA
J gene: TRBJ1-4
D gene: NA
V gene: TRBV19

CDR3 protein: CASSHYRRAELANTGELFF
CDR3 DNA: TGTGCCAGCTCACACTATAGGAGGGCAGAACTAGCGAACACCGGGGAGCTGTTTTTT
clone size: NA
J gene: TRBJ2-2
D gene: NA
V gene: TRBV18

CDR3 protein: CASSLGTAINYGYTF
CDR3 DNA: TGTGCCAGCAGCTTGGGGACAGCTATTAACTATGGCTACACCTTC
clone size: NA
J gene: TRBJ1-2
D gene: NA
V gene: TRBV5-4

CDR3 protein: CASSLAGQRTDTQYF
CDR3 DNA: TGTGCTAGCAGCTTGGCGGGACAGCGCACAGATACGCAGTATTTT
clone size: NA
J gene: TRBJ2-3
D gene: NA
V gene: TRBV7-7

CDR3 protein: CASSLSGPEAFF
CDR3 DNA: TGTGCCAGCAGCTTGAGCGGGCCTGAAGCCTTCTTT
clone size: NA
J gene: TRBJ1-1
D gene: NA
V gene: TRBV5-4

CDR3 protein: CASSVVGTGIMETQYF
CDR3 DNA: TGTGCCAGCAGCGTTGTCGGGACAGGGATTATGGAGACCCAGTACTTC
clone size: NA
J gene: TRBJ2-5
D gene: TRBD1
V gene: TRBV9

CDR3 protein: CASSHLLDIGDYGYTF
CDR3 DNA: TGTGCCAGCAGCCATCTTCTTGACATAGGGGACTATGGCTACACCTTC
clone size: NA
J gene: TRBJ1-2
D gene: NA
V gene: TRBV4-2

CDR3 protein: CASSSDSYNEQFF
CDR3 DNA: TGCGCCAGCAGTTCGGACAGTTACAATGAGCAGTTCTTC
clone size: NA
J gene: TRBJ2-1
D gene: NA
V gene: TRBV10-2

CDR3 protein: CASSSSTSGRDEQYF
CDR3 DNA: TGTGCCAGCAGCTCCTCGACTAGCGGGAGAGATGAGCAGTACTTC
clone size: NA
J gene: TRBJ2-7
D gene: TRBD2
V gene: TRBV7-9

CDR3 protein: CASRTVTNEQFF
CDR3 DNA: TGTGCCAGCAGAACAGTGACCAATGAGCAGTTCTTC
clone size: NA
J gene: TRBJ2-1
D gene: NA
V gene: TRBV28

CDR3 protein: CASSQGTSADTQYF
CDR3 DNA: TGTGCCAGCAGCCAAGGGACTAGCGCAGATACGCAGTATTTT
clone size: few
J gene: TRBJ2-3
D gene: TRBD2
V gene: TRBV4-2

CDR3 protein: CASSLGSWPTEAFF
CDR3 DNA: TGCGCCAGCAGCTTGGGGTCGTGGCCCACTGAAGCTTTCTTT
clone size: few
J gene: TRBJ1-1
D gene: NA
V gene: TRBV5-1

CDR3 protein: CASSSRLFQDTQYF
CDR3 DNA: TGTGCCAGCAGTTCACGACTGTTCCAGGATACGCAGTATTTT
clone size: NA
J gene: TRBJ2-3
D gene: NA
V gene: TRBV28

CDR3 protein: CASSISDWDRGSGANVLTF
CDR3 DNA: TGTGCCAGTAGTATAAGCGATTGGGACAGGGGGTCTGGGGCCAACGTCCTGACTTTC
clone size: NA
J gene: TRBJ2-6
D gene: TRBD1
V gene: TRBV19

CDR3 protein: CASGQVEGYTF
CDR3 DNA: TGTGCCAGTGGACAAGTTGAAGGCTACACCTTC
clone size: NA
J gene: TRBJ1-2
D gene: NA
V gene: TRBV2

CDR3 protein: CATSRLTGSYEQFF
CDR3 DNA: TGTGCCACCAGCAGACTGACAGGGAGTTATGAGCAGTTCTTC
clone size: NA
J gene: TRBJ2-1
D gene: TRBD1
V gene: TRBV15

CDR3 protein: CASSMRSWGADTQYF
CDR3 DNA: TGTGCCAGTAGTATGCGGTCTTGGGGGGCAGATACGCAGTATTTT
clone size: NA
J gene: TRBJ2-3
D gene: NA
V gene: TRBV19

CDR3 protein: CASSITGGYNEQFF
CDR3 DNA: TGTGCCAGTAGTATCACGGGAGGGTACAATGAGCAGTTCTTC
clone size: NA
J gene: TRBJ2-1
D gene: TRBD2
V gene: TRBV19

CDR3 protein: CASSLMGGGRGYSNQPQHF
CDR3 DNA: TGTGCCAGCAGCTTGATGGGGGGGGGTAGGGGATATAGCAATCAGCCCCAGCATTTT
clone size: NA
J gene: TRBJ1-5
D gene: NA
V gene: TRBV7-8

CDR3 protein: CASTWGTGFLDGSYEQYF
CDR3 DNA: TGCGCCAGCACATGGGGGACAGGGTTTTTGGATGGCTCCTACGAGCAGTACTTC
clone size: NA
J gene: TRBJ2-7
D gene: TRBD1
V gene: TRBV4-1